This TCR beta chain was documented in a study of regulatory T cells in long-lasting Graves disease. There are 14 residues in the CDR3. CDR1 ENHRY and CDR2 SYGVKD come from the germline V gene. Trimming at V came to 5 bases and at J to 2 bases, leaving 6 bases not matched to a gene. Findings of the study overall: The study found TRBV28, TRBJ1-2 and TRBJ2-5 favored in persistent disease.

Construction of the TCR beta libraries employed iRepertoire HTBI primers in conjunction with Arm-PCR of CDR3 regions. TCRdb reprocessed the multiplex PCR reads via MiXCR and lists one record per CDR3 protein. The sample lists around 450,000 distinct CDR3 sequences; about 15% were seen once. The time point denotes: newly diagnosed GD, antithyroid drugs for less than 3 months. TCR sequences were obtained from RNA taken from PBMCs. At least ten counts were recorded for this clonotype. No antigen is known for it. These data also featured in a second study, about T cells in Graves' hyperthyroidism and ophthalmopathy.

The source of this sequence is a woman in her 40s with Graves disease. Specimen: peripheral blood mononuclear cells (PBMCs), collected at new diagnosis, from a patient treated with antithyroid drugs. This chain uses TRBV10-3 with TRBJ2-7; 7 nucleotides line up with TRBD1. The DNA for the CDR3 is TGTGCCATCAGTCCCGGGACAGAAACCTACGAGCAGTACTTC. Protein: CAISPGTETYEQYF.